This passage covers 20 T cell receptor beta chains from one sample sequenced in a study of Graves' ophthalmopathy and Graves' hyperthyroidism (dated by TCRdb to the late 2010s). The instrument was an Illumina HiSeq 2000. For repertoire sequencing, TCR beta CDR3 regions were amplified from RNA transcripts. The first round was an RT-PCR using HTBI primers with the Qiagen OneStep RT-PCR kit, and this first round was followed by a second-round multiplex PCR, then size selection and purification. The public reads were quality trimmed at Q25 with fastp and then assembled into clones with MiXCR by TCRdb, keeping productive beta chains. Identical CDR3 proteins give one entry, which carries the most common genes and DNA. The sample includes roughly 480,000 distinct CDR3 sequences, with roughly 14% observed a single time. In total, the top ten clones hold 9.5% to 10% of the sample. The sample comprised blood. These receptors all come from a woman aged 30 to 39 with Graves' ophthalmopathy. Donor details come from another sample of the same person, matched by shared clones.

In this sample, this clonotype turned up many times. CDR3 DNA: TGTGCCAGCAGTGAAGTAGGGACAGGGGCCTATGGCTACACCTTC. This sequence encodes CASSEVGTGAYGYTF. This chain links TRBV6-1 with TRBJ1-2; 10 bases are a match to TRBD1. After removal of 1 base from V and 4 bases from J, the junction contained 3 bases not matched to a gene. The CDR3 is 15 amino acids. Germline V gene sequence: CDR1 MNHNS, CDR2 SASEGT.

This clonotype appeared once. The chain recombines TRBV6-5 with TRBJ2-7; 9 positions agree with TRBD2. The CDR3 length is 15 residues. The germline CDR1 and CDR2 sequences are MNHEY and SVGAGI. V lost 2 bases, J lost 0 bases, and 2 bases stayed unmatched. CDR3 sequence (DNA): TGTGCCAGCAGTTACAGCGGGGGGCACTCCTACGAGCAGTACTTC. This sequence encodes CASSYSGGHSYEQYF.

This clonotype has at least ten counts. The chain links TRBV4-1 to TRBJ2-7, with D unclear. Looked up from germline, CDR1 is MGHRA and CDR2 is YSYEKL. The germline V and J ends were trimmed by 0 bases and 4 bases, with 10 bases remaining between them. The CDR3 length is 14 residues. The CDR3, as DNA: TGCGCCAGCAGCCAAGATCCCAGTGTGTACGAGCAGTACTTC. The encoded protein is CASSQDPSVYEQYF.

This chain links TRBV4-1 with TRBJ1-5; D gene uncertain. This CDR3 contains 13 residues. V shed 1 base and J shed 7 bases, with 8 bases lying between them. Germline loops: CDR1 MGHRA, CDR2 YSYEKL. The CDR3 DNA reads as TGCGCCAGCAGCCAAGGGTTGGAACAGCCCCAGCATTTT. This codes for CASSQGLEQPQHF.

The V call is TRBV5-1, the J call TRBJ2-6; D not certain. This CDR3 is 16 amino acids long. The germline CDR1 and CDR2 sequences are SGHRS and YFSETQ. Trimming took 5 bases from V and 2 from J, leaving 14 bases between them. The CDR3 here is CASRDVRAAGANVLTF. The CDR3 DNA reads as TGCGCCAGCAGGGACGTAAGGGCGGCTGGGGCCAACGTCCTGACTTTC. The full variable domain, its missing parts supplied by reference TRBV5-1 and TRBJ2-6, is KAGVTQTPRYLIKTRGQQVTLSCSPISGHRSVSWYQQTPGQGLQFLFEYFSETQRNKGNFPGRFSGRQFSNSRSEMNVSTLELGDSALYLCASRDVRAAGANVLTFGAGSRLTVL.

This clonotype was counted many times. This rearrangement joins TRBV28 to TRBJ2-7, with a possible D match to TRBD1 (6 bases). The germline V gene has CDR1 MDHEN and CDR2 SYDVKM. This CDR3 is 12 amino acids long. V was clipped by 3 bases and J by 11 bases, with 14 bases between them. CDR3 DNA sequence: TGTGCCAGCAGTTTTAAGACAGGATGGAAGTACTTC. Translated, it gives CASSFKTGWKYF.

This clonotype was counted only a few times. CDR3 nucleotides: TGTGCCAGCAGCCGCCCGGGACTAGCGGGAGCCTACGAGCAGTACTTC. Translated, it gives CASSRPGLAGAYEQYF. The rearrangement uses TRBV14 and TRBJ2-7; 14 bases are shared with TRBD2. Unmatched junction bases numbered 4, after V lost 4 bases and J lost 2 bases. This CDR3 has 16 residues. Germline CDR1 is SGHDN and CDR2 is FVKESK. Full variable domain (outside the CDR3, taken from reference TRBV14 and TRBJ2-7): EAGVTQFPSHSVIEKGQTVTLRCDPISGHDNLYWYRRVMGKEIKFLLHFVKESKQDESGMPNNRFLAERTGGTYSTLKVQPAELEDSGVYFCASSRPGLAGAYEQYFGPGTRLTVT.

This clonotype was counted many times. The CDR3 region is CASSRSRWGGDQPQHF. The CDR3 coding sequence is TGTGCCAGCAGTCGCTCGCGGTGGGGGGGAGATCAGCCCCAGCATTTT. The chain carries TRBV6-5 and TRBJ1-5; weak D call: TRBD1 (5 bases). The ends were cut back, 5 bases at V and 5 bases at J, with 19 bases in the middle. Per the germline V gene, CDR1 is MNHEY and CDR2 is SVGAGI. This CDR3 has 16 residues.

This clonotype came up many times. The chain links TRBV15 to TRBJ1-6; weak D call: TRBD1 (5 bases). Germline-derived CDR1 and CDR2 are LNHNV and YYDKDF (reference sequence). Trimming removed 8 bases from V and 4 bases from J, with 9 bases in between. The CDR3 length is 13 residues. As DNA, the CDR3 is TGTGCCACCTCCGACAGATATAATTCACCCCTCCACTTT. Translating gives CATSDRYNSPLHF.

This clonotype showed up many times. This chain connects TRBV28 to TRBJ2-4, with unresolved D. Trimming left V 3 bases short and J 1 base short, with 10 bases between. Germline values: CDR1 MDHEN, CDR2 SYDVKM. The CDR3 totals 15 residues. As DNA, the CDR3 is TGTGCCAGCAGTTTGGGATCCCCCGCCAAAAACATTCAGTACTTC. It codes for CASSLGSPAKNIQYF. Filled out from reference TRBV28 and TRBJ2-4, the complete variable domain reads DVKVTQSSRYLVKRTGEKVFLECVQDMDHENMFWYRQDPGLGLRLIYFSYDVKMKEKGDIPEGYSVSREKKERFSLILESASTNQTSMYLCASSLGSPAKNIQYFGAGTRLSVL.

This clonotype was counted many times. The rearrangement uses TRBV10-3 and TRBJ1-5, with 9 nucleotides matching TRBD1. Looked up from germline, CDR1 is ENHRY and CDR2 is SYGVKD. V shed 4 bases, J shed 1 base, and the junction held 8 bases outside the gene matches. The CDR3 length is 17 residues. The CDR3 loop reads CAISAQGAQASNQPQHF. The CDR3 nucleotides are TGTGCCATCAGTGCACAGGGGGCCCAGGCAAGCAATCAGCCCCAGCATTTT.

This clonotype was detected a few times. V and J are TRBV14 and TRBJ1-1; unclear D gene. The CDR3 runs 14 residues. V lost 1 base, J lost 12 bases, and 18 bases lay in between. CDR1 is SGHDN, CDR2 FVKESK, per germline. The CDR3 loop is CASSQARGWRSTFF. DNA of the CDR3: TGTGCCAGCAGCCAAGCGCGCGGCTGGAGATCTACTTTCTTT.

This clonotype was seen many times. This chain joins TRBV2 and TRBJ1-1; D remains unclear. V was pared by 4 bases and J by 6 bases, with 9 bases between. Germline V gene sequence: CDR1 SNHLY, CDR2 FYNNEI. The CDR3 runs 12 residues. Here the CDR3 reads CASSGFRAEAFF. The DNA of the CDR3 is TGTGCCAGCAGTGGGTTTAGGGCTGAAGCTTTCTTT.

The sample holds many counts of this clonotype. The CDR3 carries no conserved terminal phenylalanine or tryptophan, so it likely arises from a read error. This chain joins TRBV24-1 and TRBJ1-5; 8 nucleotides match TRBD1. This CDR3 spans 15 amino acids. The V gene end was trimmed by 12 bases and the J gene end by 0 bases; junction bases not matched to a gene: 9. CDR1 is KGHDR and CDR2 is SFDVKD in the germline V gene. The CDR3 region is CAQRPGQDSNQPQHL. The CDR3 DNA sequence: TGTGCCCAGAGACCGGGACAGGATAGCAATCAGCCCCAGCATCTT.

As for this clonotype: It may be a read error: a sequence one base away is much more abundant. This chain connects TRBV13 to TRBJ1-1, with TRBD1 as a possible D gene (6 bases). The germline V gene has CDR1 PRHDT and CDR2 FYEKMQ (reference sequence). V lost 4 bases, J lost 4 bases, and 13 bases lay in between. This CDR3 region has 14 residues. CDR3 DNA sequence: TGTGCCAGCAGCTCCAGGGGTGGGTGCACTGAAGCTTTCTTT. The encoded protein is CASSSRGGCTEAFF.

This clonotype came up a few times. This may come from a read error, since a much larger clone is one base off. The chain employs TRBV30 and TRBJ2-2, with D perhaps TRBD1 (6 bases). This CDR3 has 16 amino acids. Per the germline V gene, CDR1 is GTSNPN and CDR2 is SVGIG (reference sequence). The CDR3 region is CAWSPGATANTGELCF. The CDR3 coding sequence is TGTGCCTGGAGTCCAGGGGCGACAGCGAACACCGGGGAGCTGTGTTTT.

This clonotype was counted ten times or more. The V call is TRBV30, the J call TRBJ2-4; unclear D gene. Trimming took 0 bases from V and 1 from J, leaving 10 bases between them. CDR1 GTSNPN and CDR2 SVGIG come from the germline V gene (reference sequence). This CDR3 has 15 amino acids. For the CDR3, the DNA is TGTGCCTGGAGTGTACCATCGGAGGCCAAAAACATTCAGTACTTC. Encoded protein: CAWSVPSEAKNIQYF.

This clonotype was seen more than once but under ten times. The chain couples TRBV30 to TRBJ1-2; D may be TRBD1 (5 bases). The CDR3 is 13 amino acids. The V and J ends lost 5 bases and 0 bases respectively, with 10 bases between them. Per germline, CDR1 GTSNPN and CDR2 SVGIG (reference sequence). The CDR3 nucleotides read TGTGCCTGGGGTAGGGGCGCTAACTATGGCTACACCTTC. Amino acid sequence: CAWGRGANYGYTF.

This clonotype has at least ten counts. The chain joins TRBV7-2 to TRBJ1-6; no reliable D call. The CDR3 is 15 residues long. V was pared by 1 base and J by 6 bases, with 10 bases between. In germline, CDR1 is SGHTA, CDR2 FQGNSA. Here the CDR3 reads CASSLGPSINSPLHF. The CDR3 nucleotides are TGTGCCAGCAGCTTAGGGCCCAGCATTAATTCACCCCTCCACTTT.

This clonotype occurred many times. The V gene is TRBV7-6, the J gene TRBJ1-5; D unclear. The germline CDR1 and CDR2 sequences are SGHVS and FNYEAQ. The CDR3 extends over 13 amino acids. Trimming removed 2 bases from V and 7 bases from J, with 9 bases in between. The CDR3 nucleotides read TGTGCCAGCAGCTTAACTCTCCTGCAGCCCCAGCATTTT. This codes for CASSLTLLQPQHF.